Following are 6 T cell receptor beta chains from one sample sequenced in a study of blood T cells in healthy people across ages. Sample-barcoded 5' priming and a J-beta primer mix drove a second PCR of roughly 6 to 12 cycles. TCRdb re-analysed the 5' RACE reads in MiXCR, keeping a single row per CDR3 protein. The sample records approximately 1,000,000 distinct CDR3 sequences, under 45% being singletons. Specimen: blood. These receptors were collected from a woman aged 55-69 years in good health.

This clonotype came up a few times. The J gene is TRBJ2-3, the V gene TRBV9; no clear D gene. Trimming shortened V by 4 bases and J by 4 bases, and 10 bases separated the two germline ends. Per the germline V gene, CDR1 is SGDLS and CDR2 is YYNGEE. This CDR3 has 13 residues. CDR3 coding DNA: TGTGCCAGCAGCCCAGACAACGCAGATACGCAGTATTTT. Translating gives CASSPDNADTQYF.

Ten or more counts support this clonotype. This CDR3 is CSARDQTLAGGYTF. DNA of the CDR3: TGCAGTGCTAGAGATCAGACGTTAGCGGGTGGCTACACCTTC. V usage is TRBV20-1 and J usage is TRBJ1-2; the D is unclear. Germline V CDR1 and CDR2: DFQATT, SNEGSKA (reference sequence). CDR3 length: 14 residues. The ends were cut back, 0 bases at V and 7 bases at J, with 15 bases in the middle.

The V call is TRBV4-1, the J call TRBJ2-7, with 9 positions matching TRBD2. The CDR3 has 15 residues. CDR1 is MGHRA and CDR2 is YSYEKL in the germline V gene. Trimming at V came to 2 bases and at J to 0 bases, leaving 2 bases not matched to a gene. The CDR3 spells CASSQHSGSSYEQYF. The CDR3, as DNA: TGCGCCAGCAGCCAACATAGCGGGAGCTCCTACGAGCAGTACTTC.

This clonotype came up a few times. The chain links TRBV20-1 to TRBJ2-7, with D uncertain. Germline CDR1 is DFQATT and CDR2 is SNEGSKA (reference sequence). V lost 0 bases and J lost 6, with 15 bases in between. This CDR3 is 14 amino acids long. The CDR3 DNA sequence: TGCAGTGCTAGAGAGCCAGTCCTCCCTGGCGAGCAGTACTTC. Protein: CSAREPVLPGEQYF.

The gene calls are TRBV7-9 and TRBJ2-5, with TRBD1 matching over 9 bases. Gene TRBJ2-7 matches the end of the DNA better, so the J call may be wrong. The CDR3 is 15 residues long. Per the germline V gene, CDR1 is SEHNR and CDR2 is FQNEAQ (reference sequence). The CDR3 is CASSLVRDRAHEQYF. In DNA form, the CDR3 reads TGTGCCAGCAGCTTAGTCCGGGACAGGGCCCACGAGCAGTACTTC.

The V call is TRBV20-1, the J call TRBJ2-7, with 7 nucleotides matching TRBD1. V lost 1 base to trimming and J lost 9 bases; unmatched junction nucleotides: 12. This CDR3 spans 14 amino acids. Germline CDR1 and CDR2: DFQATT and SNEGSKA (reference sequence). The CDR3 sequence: CSARATGDLGAQYF. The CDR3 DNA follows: TGCAGTGCTAGAGCCACAGGGGACCTCGGGGCGCAGTACTTC.